The sample holds many counts of the clone carrying this TCR beta chain. The target antigen is unknown. The TCRbeta library was prepared with unique molecular identifiers. Each CDR3 protein gets one entry after TCRdb re-called the PCR reads with MiXCR. This table has fewer than 350,000 distinct CDR3 sequences, roughly a tenth appearing once. This entry belongs to a study of T-cell reconstitution after alpha-beta-depleted transplantation in children. General study points: T-cell counts and diversity at one year following transplant were attributed mainly to newly produced T cells. As was reported, about two months after transplant, alpha-beta T cells came from several hundred expanded graft clones. At day 60, the high TCRbeta diversity found in some patients originated from recipient T cells and thymic progenitors that had survived.

The V segment lost 0 bases and the J segment 1 base; nucleotides outside the gene matches: 5. Per the germline V gene, CDR1 is SGHRS and CDR2 is YFSETQ. The CDR3 has 16 residues. The sample here was PBMCs, taken before TCRalphabeta/CD19-depleted stem cell transplant. The sequence was collected from a boy under two years old with acute myeloid leukemia, due to receive a stem cell transplant. The chain joins TRBV5-1 to TRBJ2-3; TRBD2 agrees at 7 bases. The CDR3 sequence: CASSLEIREGTDTQYF. CDR3 nucleotides: TGCGCCAGCAGCTTGGAAATACGGGAGGGCACAGATACGCAGTATTTT.